This TCR beta chain was obtained from a study of CD8 T cells in ankylosing spondylitis. Notes on the study in general: Reported data indicate significant enrichment of disease-linked clones within matched ankylosing spondylitis synovial fluid.

Quantitative molecular-barcoded 5'-RACE generated the TCR beta libraries. TCRdb ran MiXCR on the 5' RACE reads and lists one entry per CDR3 protein. The data hold approximately 200,000 distinct CDR3 sequences, with roughly 13% observed a single time. About this clonotype itself: Its antigen is not known.

The V and J ends lost 5 bases and 4 bases, in that order; junction bases with no gene match: 4. The CDR3 is 14 residues long. Germline loops: CDR1 SEHNR, CDR2 FQNEAQ (reference sequence). The rearrangement links TRBV7-9 to TRBJ2-1; TRBD1 matches 8 bases. Sequences were obtained from blood, either unsorted or a sorted T cell fraction (not recorded which). The sequence came from a male donor with ankylosing spondylitis or in good health (not recorded which). The CDR3 nucleotides read TGTGCCAGCAGCCACGGGACAGGATACAATGAGCAGTTCTTC. This codes for CASSHGTGYNEQFF.